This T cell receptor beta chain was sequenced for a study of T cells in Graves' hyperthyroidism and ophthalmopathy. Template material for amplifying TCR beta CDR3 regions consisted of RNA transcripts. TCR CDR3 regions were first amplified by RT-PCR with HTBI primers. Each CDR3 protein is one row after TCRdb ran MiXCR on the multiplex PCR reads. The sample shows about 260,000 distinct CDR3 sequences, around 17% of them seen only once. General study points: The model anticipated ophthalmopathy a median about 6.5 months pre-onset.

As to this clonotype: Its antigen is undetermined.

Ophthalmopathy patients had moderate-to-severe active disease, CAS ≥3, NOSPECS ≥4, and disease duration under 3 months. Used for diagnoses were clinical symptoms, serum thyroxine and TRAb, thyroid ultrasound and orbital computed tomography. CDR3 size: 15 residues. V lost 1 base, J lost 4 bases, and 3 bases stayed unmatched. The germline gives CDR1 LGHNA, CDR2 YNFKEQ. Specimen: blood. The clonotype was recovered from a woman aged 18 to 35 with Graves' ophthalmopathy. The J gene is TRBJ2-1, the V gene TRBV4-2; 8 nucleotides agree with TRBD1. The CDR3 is CASSQVDRGYNEQFF. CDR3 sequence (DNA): TGTGCCAGCAGCCAAGTAGACAGGGGTTACAATGAGCAGTTCTTC.